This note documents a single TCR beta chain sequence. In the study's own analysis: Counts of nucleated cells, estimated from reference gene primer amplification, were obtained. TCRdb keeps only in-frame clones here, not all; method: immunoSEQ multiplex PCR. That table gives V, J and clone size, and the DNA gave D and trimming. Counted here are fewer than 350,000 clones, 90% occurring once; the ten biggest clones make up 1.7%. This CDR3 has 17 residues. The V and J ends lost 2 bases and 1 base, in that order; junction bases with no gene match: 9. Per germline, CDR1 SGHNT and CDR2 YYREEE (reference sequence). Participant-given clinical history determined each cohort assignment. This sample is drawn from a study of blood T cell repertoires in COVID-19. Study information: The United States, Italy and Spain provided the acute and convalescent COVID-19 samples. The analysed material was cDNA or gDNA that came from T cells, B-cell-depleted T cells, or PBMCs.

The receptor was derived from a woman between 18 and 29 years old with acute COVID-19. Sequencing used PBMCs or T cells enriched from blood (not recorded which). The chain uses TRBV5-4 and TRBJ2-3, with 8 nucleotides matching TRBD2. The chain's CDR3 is CASSFRAGGGGTDTQYF. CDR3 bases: TGTGCCAGCAGCTTCCGCGCGGGAGGTGGCGGCACAGATACGCAGTATTTT.